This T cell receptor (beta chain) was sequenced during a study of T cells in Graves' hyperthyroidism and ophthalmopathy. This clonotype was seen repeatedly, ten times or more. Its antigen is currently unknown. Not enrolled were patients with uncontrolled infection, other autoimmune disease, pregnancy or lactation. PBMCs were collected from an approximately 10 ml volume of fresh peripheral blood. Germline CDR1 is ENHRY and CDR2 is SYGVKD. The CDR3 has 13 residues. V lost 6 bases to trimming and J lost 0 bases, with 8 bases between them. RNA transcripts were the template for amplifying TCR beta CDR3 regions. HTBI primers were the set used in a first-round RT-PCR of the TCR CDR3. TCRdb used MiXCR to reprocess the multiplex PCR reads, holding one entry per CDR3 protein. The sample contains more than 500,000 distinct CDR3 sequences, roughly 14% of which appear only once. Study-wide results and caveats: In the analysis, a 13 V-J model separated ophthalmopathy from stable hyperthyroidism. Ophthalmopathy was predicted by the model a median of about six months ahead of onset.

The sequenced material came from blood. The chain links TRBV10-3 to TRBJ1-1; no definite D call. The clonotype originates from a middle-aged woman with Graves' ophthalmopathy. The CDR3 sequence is CAIRKDLNTEAFF. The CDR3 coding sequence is TGTGCCATCAGGAAGGACCTGAACACTGAAGCTTTCTTT.